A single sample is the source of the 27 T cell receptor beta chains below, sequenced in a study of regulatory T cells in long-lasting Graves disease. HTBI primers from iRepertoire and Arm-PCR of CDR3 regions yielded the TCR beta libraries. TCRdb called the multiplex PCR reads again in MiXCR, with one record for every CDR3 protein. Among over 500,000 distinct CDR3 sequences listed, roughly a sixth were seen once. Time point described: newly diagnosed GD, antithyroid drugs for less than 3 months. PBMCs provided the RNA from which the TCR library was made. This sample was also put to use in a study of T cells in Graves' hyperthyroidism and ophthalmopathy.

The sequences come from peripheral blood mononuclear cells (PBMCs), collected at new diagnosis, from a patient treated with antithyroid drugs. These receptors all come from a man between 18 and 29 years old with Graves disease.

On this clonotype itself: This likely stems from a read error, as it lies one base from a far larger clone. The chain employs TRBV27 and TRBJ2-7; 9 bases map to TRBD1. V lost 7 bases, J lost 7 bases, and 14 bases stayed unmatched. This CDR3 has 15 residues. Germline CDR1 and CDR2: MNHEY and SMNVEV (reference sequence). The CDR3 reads CASTGGTGRHNEQYF. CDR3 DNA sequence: TGTGCCAGCACCGGAGGGACAGGGCGACACAATGAGCAGTACTTC.

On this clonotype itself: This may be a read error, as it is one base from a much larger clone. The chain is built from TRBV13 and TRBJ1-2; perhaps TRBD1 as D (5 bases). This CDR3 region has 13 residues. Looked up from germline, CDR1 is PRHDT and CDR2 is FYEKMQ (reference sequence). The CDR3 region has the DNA TGTGCCAGCAGCCCAGAGGGGAGGGGTGGCTGCACCTTC. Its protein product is CASSPEGRGGCTF.

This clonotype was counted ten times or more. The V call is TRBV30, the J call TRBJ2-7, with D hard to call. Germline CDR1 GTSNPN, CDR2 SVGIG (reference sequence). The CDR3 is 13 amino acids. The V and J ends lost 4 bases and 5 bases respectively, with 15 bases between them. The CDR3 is CAWTTGGINEQYF. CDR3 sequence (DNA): TGTGCCTGGACCACCGGCGGCATCAACGAGCAGTACTTC.

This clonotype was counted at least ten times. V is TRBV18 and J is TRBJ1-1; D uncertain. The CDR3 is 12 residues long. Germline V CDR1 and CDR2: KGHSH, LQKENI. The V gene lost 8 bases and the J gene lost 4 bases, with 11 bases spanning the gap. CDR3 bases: TGTGCCAGCCCCCCGGAGGGCACTGAAGCTTTCTTT. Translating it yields CASPPEGTEAFF.

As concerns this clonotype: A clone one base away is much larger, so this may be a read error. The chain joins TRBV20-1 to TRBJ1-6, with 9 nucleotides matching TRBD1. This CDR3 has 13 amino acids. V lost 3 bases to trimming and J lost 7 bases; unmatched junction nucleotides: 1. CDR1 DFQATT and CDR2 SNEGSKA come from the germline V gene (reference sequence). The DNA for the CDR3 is TGCAGTGCTAGCGGGACAGGGAATTCACCCCTCCACTTT. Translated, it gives CSASGTGNSPLHF.

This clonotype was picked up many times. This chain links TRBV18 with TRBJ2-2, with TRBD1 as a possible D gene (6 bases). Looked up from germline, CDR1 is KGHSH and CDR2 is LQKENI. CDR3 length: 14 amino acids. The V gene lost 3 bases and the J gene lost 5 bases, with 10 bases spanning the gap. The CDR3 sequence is CASSPAQGTGELFF. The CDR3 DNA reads TGTGCCAGCTCACCGGCACAGGGAACCGGGGAGCTGTTTTTT.

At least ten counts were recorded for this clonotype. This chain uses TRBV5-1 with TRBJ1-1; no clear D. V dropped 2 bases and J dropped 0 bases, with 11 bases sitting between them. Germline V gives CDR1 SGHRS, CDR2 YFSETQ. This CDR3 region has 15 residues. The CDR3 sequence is CASSFRAEMNTEAFF. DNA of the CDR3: TGCGCCAGCAGCTTTAGGGCAGAAATGAACACTGAAGCTTTCTTT.

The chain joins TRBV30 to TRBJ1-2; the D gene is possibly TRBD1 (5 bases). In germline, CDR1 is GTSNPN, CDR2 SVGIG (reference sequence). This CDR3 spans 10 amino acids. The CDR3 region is CARGGGGYTF. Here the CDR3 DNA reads TGTGCGCGGGGGGGGGGTGGCTACACCTTC.

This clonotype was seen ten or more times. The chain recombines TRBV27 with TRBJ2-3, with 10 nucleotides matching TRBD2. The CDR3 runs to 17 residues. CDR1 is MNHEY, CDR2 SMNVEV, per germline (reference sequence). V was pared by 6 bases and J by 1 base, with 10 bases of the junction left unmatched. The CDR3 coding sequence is TGTGCCAGCAGCCCAGGACTAGCGGAGGGGGGCACAGATACGCAGTATTTT. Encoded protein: CASSPGLAEGGTDTQYF.

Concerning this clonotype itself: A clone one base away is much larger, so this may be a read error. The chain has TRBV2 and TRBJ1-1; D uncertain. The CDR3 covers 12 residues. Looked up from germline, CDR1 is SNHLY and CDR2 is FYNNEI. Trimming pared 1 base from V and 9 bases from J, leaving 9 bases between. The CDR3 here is CASSEDSFKAFF. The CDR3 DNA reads TGTGCCAGCAGTGAAGACAGTTTTAAAGCTTTCTTT. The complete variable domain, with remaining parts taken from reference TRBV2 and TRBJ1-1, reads EPEVTQTPSHQVTQMGQEVILRCVPISNHLYFYWYRQILGQKVEFLVSFYNNEISEKSEIFDDQFSVERPDGSNFTLKIRSTKLEDSAMYFCASSEDSFKAFFGQGTRLTVV.

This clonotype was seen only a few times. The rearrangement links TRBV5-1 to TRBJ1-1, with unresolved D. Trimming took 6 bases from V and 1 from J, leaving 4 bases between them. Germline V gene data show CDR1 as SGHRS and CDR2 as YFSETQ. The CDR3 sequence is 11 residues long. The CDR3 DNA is TGCGCCAGCATTGGGAACACTGAAGCTTTCTTT. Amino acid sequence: CASIGNTEAFF.

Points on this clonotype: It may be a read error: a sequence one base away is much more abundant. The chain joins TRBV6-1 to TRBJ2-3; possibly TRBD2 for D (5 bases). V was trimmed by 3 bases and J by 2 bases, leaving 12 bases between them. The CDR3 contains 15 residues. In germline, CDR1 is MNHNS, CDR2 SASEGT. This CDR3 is CASSESRGNTDTQYF. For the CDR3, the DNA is TGTGCCAGCAGTGAGTCGAGAGGGAACACAGATACGCAGTATTTT.

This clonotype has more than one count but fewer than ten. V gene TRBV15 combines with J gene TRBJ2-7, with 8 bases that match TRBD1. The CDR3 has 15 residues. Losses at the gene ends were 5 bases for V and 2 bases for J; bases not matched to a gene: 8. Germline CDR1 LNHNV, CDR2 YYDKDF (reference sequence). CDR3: CATSGTGTGTYEQYF. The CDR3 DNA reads TGTGCCACCAGCGGGACCGGGACAGGTACCTACGAGCAGTACTTC.

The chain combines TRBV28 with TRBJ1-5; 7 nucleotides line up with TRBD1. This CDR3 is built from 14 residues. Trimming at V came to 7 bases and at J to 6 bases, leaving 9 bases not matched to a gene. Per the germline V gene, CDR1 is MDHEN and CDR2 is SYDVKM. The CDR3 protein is CASTYEDRVQPQHF. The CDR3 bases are TGTGCCAGCACTTACGAAGACAGGGTTCAGCCCCAGCATTTT.

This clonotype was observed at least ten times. The CDR3 is CASTPLTDSHGYTF. The DNA for the CDR3 is TGTGCCAGCACTCCTCTGACGGACAGCCATGGCTACACCTTC. The V and J genes are TRBV7-2 and TRBJ1-2, with TRBD1 as a possible D gene (6 bases). This CDR3 region has 14 residues. The germline V and J ends were trimmed by 7 bases and 6 bases, with 18 bases remaining between them. Germline CDR1 is SGHTA and CDR2 is FQGNSA. Based on the CDR3 plus reference TRBV7-2 and TRBJ1-2, the full variable domain is GAGVSQSPSNKVTEKGKDVELRCDPISGHTALYWYRQSLGQGLEFLIYFQGNSAPDKSGLPSDRFSAERTGGSVSTLTIQRTQQEDSAVYLCASTPLTDSHGYTFGSGTRLTVV.

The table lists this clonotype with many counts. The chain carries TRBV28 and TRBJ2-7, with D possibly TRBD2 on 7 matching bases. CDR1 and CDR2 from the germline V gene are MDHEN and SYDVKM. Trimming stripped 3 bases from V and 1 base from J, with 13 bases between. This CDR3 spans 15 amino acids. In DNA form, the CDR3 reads TGTGCCAGCAGTTTTCGGGGGGCCCTTTCCTACGAGCAGTACTTC. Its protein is CASSFRGALSYEQYF.

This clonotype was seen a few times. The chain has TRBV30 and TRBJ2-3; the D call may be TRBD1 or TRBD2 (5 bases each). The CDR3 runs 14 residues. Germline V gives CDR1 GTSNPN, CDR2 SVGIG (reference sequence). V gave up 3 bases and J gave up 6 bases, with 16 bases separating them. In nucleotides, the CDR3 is TGTGCCTGGAGGCCCGGGGCTAGTACCGATACGCAGTATTTT. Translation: CAWRPGASTDTQYF.

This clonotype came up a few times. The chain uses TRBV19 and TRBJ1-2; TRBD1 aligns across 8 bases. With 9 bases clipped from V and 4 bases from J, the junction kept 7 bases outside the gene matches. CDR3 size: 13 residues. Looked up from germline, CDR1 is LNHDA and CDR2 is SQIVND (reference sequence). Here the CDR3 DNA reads TGTGCCAGCACCCAGGGGGCTGGCTATGGCTACACCTTC. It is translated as CASTQGAGYGYTF. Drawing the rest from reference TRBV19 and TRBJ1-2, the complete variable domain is DGGITQSPKYLFRKEGQNVTLSCEQNLNHDAMYWYRQDPGQGLRLIYYSQIVNDFQKGDIAEGYSVSREKKESFPLTVTSAQKNPTAFYLCASTQGAGYGYTFGSGTRLTVV.

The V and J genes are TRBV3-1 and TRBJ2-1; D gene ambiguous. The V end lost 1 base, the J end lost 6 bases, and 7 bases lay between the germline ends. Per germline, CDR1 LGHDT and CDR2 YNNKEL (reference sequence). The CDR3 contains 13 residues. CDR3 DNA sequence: TGTGCCAGCAGCCAAGGACGGTCCAATGAGCAGTTCTTC. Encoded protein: CASSQGRSNEQFF.

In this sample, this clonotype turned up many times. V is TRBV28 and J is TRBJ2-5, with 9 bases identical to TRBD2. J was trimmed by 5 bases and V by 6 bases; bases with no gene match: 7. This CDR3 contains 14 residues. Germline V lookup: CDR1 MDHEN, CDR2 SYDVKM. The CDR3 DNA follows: TGTGCCAGCAGCCCGGCTAGCGGGATGGAGACCCAGTACTTC. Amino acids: CASSPASGMETQYF.

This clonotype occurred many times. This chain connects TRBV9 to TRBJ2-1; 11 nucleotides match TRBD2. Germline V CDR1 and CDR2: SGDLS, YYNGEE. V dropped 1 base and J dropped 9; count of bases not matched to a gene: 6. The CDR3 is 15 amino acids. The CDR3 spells CASSVLAGGTREQFF. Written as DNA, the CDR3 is TGTGCCAGCAGCGTACTAGCGGGAGGTACCCGTGAGCAGTTCTTC.

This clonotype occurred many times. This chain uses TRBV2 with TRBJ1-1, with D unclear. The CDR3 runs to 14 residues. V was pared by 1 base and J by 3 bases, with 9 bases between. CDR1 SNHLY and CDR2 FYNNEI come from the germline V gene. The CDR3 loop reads CASSEVAADTEAFF. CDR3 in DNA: TGTGCCAGCAGTGAAGTGGCCGCGGACACTGAAGCTTTCTTT. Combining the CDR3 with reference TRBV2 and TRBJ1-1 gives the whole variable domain EPEVTQTPSHQVTQMGQEVILRCVPISNHLYFYWYRQILGQKVEFLVSFYNNEISEKSEIFDDQFSVERPDGSNFTLKIRSTKLEDSAMYFCASSEVAADTEAFFGQGTRLTVV.

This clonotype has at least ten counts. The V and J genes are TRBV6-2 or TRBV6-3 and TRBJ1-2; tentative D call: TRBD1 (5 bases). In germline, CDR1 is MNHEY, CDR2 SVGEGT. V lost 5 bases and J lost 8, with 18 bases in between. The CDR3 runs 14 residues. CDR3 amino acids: CASSPRQRRWGYTF. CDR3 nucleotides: TGTGCCAGCAGTCCTCGACAGCGTCGTTGGGGCTACACCTTC.

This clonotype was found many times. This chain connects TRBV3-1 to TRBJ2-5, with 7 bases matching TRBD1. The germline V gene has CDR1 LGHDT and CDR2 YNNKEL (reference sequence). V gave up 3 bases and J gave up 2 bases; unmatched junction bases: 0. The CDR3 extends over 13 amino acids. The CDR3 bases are TGTGCCAGCAGCCAGGGACAGCAAGAGACCCAGTACTTC. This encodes CASSQGQQETQYF.

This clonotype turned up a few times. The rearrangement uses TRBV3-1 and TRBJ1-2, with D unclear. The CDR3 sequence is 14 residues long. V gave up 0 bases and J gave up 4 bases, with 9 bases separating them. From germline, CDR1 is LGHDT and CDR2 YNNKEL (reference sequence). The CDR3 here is CASSQEVALYGYTF. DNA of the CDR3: TGTGCCAGCAGCCAAGAGGTTGCTCTCTATGGCTACACCTTC.

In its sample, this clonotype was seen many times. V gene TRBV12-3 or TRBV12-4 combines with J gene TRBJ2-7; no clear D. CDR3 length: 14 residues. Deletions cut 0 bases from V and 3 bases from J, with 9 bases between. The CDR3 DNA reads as TGTGCCAGCAGTTTAGCACCGGCCTACTACGAGCAGTACTTC. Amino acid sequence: CASSLAPAYYEQYF.

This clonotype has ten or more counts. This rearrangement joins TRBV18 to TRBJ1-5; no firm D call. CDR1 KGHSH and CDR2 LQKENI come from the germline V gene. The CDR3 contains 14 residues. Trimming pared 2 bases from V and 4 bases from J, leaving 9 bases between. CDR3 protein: CASSPRTNNQPQHF. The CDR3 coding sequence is TGTGCCAGCTCACCAAGGACGAATAATCAGCCCCAGCATTTT.